Following are 3 T cell receptor beta chains from one sample sequenced in a study of cytomegalovirus exposure and HLA in healthy donors. The study ran its PCR with 60 Vbeta and 13 Jbeta primers. The data were produced by immunoSEQ multiplex PCR, yet TCRdb's version contains in-frame clones alone and is incomplete. The data hold 120,000 or so clones, with roughly 84% observed a single time. Sequenced sample: PBMCs. The receptors shown here come from a man aged 25-45 years in good health and CMV-seropositive.

This chain connects TRBV12-5 to TRBJ1-6; D is unresolved. The CDR3 loop spans 12 amino acids. Trimming shortened V by 2 bases and J by 13 bases, and 9 bases separated the two germline ends. Germline V CDR1 and CDR2: LGHNT, FRNRAP. In DNA, the CDR3 is TGTGCTAGTGGTTTGTCCGGGTCCCCCCTCCACTTT. Protein product: CASGLSGSPLHF.

This clone was picked up one time. The gene calls are TRBV9 and TRBJ2-5, with 11 bases identical to TRBD2. CDR1 is SGDLS, CDR2 YYNGEE, per germline. The V gene end was trimmed by 0 bases and the J gene end by 3 bases; junction bases not matched to a gene: 7. This CDR3 is 17 amino acids long. The CDR3: CASSVGGSGGAEETQYF. The CDR3 DNA follows: TGTGCCAGCAGCGTAGGGGGTAGCGGGGGGGCGGAAGAGACCCAGTACTTC.

This rearrangement joins TRBV9 to TRBJ1-2; TRBD1 agrees at 9 bases. Germline CDR1 SGDLS, CDR2 YYNGEE. CDR3 length: 14 amino acids. J gave up 2 bases and V 5 bases, and 4 bases lay outside the gene matches. CDR3 nucleotide sequence: TGTGCCAGCAGACCGGGACAGGGAAACTATGGCTACACCTTC. This codes for CASRPGQGNYGYTF.